Listed below are T cell receptor beta chains from one sample, sequenced in a study of cytomegalovirus exposure and HLA in healthy donors. Some clones are missing from TCRdb's copy, which holds only in-frame ones; the method was immunoSEQ multiplex PCR. Here the sample spans 170,000 or so clones, approximately 78% being singletons. Specimen: PBMCs. Source of these receptors: a middle-aged woman in good health and CMV-seronegative. Each CDR3 is given with its conserved first and last residue. Each record gives: D gene, V gene, J gene, clone size, CDR3 protein, CDR3 DNA. The D gene is left open where the match is weak. Only part of the rows carry a size: once, few, many, or a class if the clone is expanded.

>NA|TRBV5-6|TRBJ1-5|NA
CASSSLRTGGQPQHF
TGTGCCAGCAGCTCTCTAAGGACCGGGGGGCAGCCCCAGCATTTT
>TRBD1|TRBV6-1|TRBJ1-5|few
CASSERTGGRNQPQHF
TGTGCCAGCAGTGAGCGGACAGGGGGTCGCAATCAGCCCCAGCATTTT
>TRBD1|TRBV2|TRBJ2-5|NA
CASSGTGGSETQYF
TGTGCCAGCAGTGGGACAGGGGGCTCGGAGACCCAGTACTTC
>NA|TRBV9|TRBJ1-5|few
CASSQWFDNQPQHF
TGTGCCAGCAGCCAGTGGTTTGACAATCAGCCCCAGCATTTT
>TRBD1|TRBV9|TRBJ2-3|NA
CASSAEQGRTDTQYF
TGTGCCAGCAGCGCAGAACAGGGGCGCACAGATACGCAGTATTTT
>TRBD1|TRBV2|TRBJ2-3|NA
CASSPPPPGQGFTDTQYF
TGTGCCAGCAGCCCGCCCCCGCCGGGACAGGGGTTCACAGATACGCAGTATTTT
>NA|TRBV7-3|TRBJ1-1|NA
CASREQMNTEAFF
TGTGCCAGCAGGGAACAGATGAACACTGAAGCTTTCTTT
>TRBD1|TRBV28|TRBJ2-5|few
CASRERDRQETQYF
TGTGCCAGCAGAGAAAGGGACAGGCAAGAGACCCAGTACTTC
>TRBD2|TRBV5-1|TRBJ2-1|NA
CASSLDGGVSYNEQFF
TGCGCCAGCAGCTTGGACGGGGGGGTCTCCTACAATGAGCAGTTCTTC
>NA|TRBV7-9|TRBJ2-1|NA
CASSTPRGSGNEQFF
TGTGCCAGCAGCACCCCCAGGGGATCCGGCAATGAGCAGTTCTTC
>NA|TRBV2|TRBJ2-5|NA
CASSEGSGFGETQYF
TGTGCCAGCAGTGAAGGGTCCGGGTTCGGAGAGACCCAGTACTTC
>NA|TRBV28|TRBJ1-2|NA
CASRSPGQGRAGYTF
TGTGCCAGCAGGTCCCCGGGACAAGGGCGGGCTGGCTACACCTTC
>NA|TRBV6-1|TRBJ2-3|NA
CASSENYGVGDTQYF
TGTGCCAGCAGTGAAAATTACGGGGTAGGAGATACGCAGTATTTT
>NA|TRBV27|TRBJ2-1|few
CASSLGPRRVQFF
TGTGCCAGCAGTTTAGGTCCCCGACGGGTGCAGTTCTTC
>TRBD1|TRBV5-1|TRBJ1-3|NA
CASSPGQGFSGNTIYF
TGCGCCAGCTCCCCGGGACAGGGTTTCTCTGGAAACACCATATATTTT
>TRBD2|TRBV5-4|TRBJ2-1|few
CASSNFHGAGGTQFF
TGTGCCAGCAGCAACTTTCACGGAGCGGGGGGGACCCAGTTCTTC
>NA|TRBV7-9|TRBJ1-2|NA
CASSLTDSFYGYTF
TGTGCCAGCAGCCTTACGGACAGCTTCTATGGCTACACCTTC
>TRBD1|TRBV11-2|TRBJ1-1|NA
CASSYEDRFTEAFF
TGTGCCAGCAGCTACGAGGACAGGTTCACTGAAGCTTTCTTT
>NA|TRBV6-5|TRBJ1-1|NA
CASSLPGLSEAFF
TGTGCCAGCAGTCTCCCAGGGTTGTCGGAAGCTTTCTTT
>NA|TRBV5-4|TRBJ2-1|NA
CASSLDAPGGYNEQFF
TGTGCCAGCAGCTTGGACGCCCCTGGAGGATACAATGAGCAGTTCTTC
>TRBD1|TRBV28|TRBJ1-2|NA
CASRRQGVGYGYTF
TGTGCCAGCAGACGCCAGGGGGTTGGGTATGGCTACACCTTC
>NA|TRBV5-1|TRBJ1-1|NA
CASSPGLNTEAFF
TGCGCCAGCAGCCCGGGTCTGAACACTGAAGCTTTCTTT
>NA|TRBV19|TRBJ1-3|NA
CASSIWTHIQGIGNTIYF
TGTGCCAGTAGTATATGGACACATATTCAAGGTATCGGAAACACCATATATTTT
>NA|TRBV19|TRBJ2-2|NA
CASSGEMAGELFF
TGTGCCAGTAGTGGGGAGATGGCCGGGGAGCTGTTTTTT
>TRBD1|TRBV7-9|TRBJ2-7|few
CSAGTAVYEQYF
TGTTCCGCCGGGACAGCAGTCTACGAGCAGTACTTC
>TRBD2|TRBV27|TRBJ2-3|NA
CASRPPYLSGGRSDTQYF
TGTGCCAGCAGGCCTCCCTACCTTAGCGGGGGGCGATCAGATACGCAGTATTTT
>TRBD1|TRBV5-4|TRBJ1-2|NA
CASRGTGGAYGYTF
TGTGCCAGCCGGGGGACAGGGGGCGCCTATGGCTACACCTTC
>NA|TRBV6-5|TRBJ2-7|NA
CASSYRTGAYEQYF
TGTGCCAGCAGTTACCGGACTGGGGCCTACGAGCAGTACTTC